Listed below are T cell receptor beta chains from one sample, sequenced in a study of control samples from healthy donors and cancer patients. Using immunoSEQ multiplex PCR, the repertoire was profiled, and TCRdb retains in-frame clones only, with some absent. The table shows roughly 150,000 clones, with about 93% occurring only once. Sequenced sample: blood. These receptors were collected from a man aged 50 or older in good health. The CDR3 runs from the conserved cysteine through the conserved F or W. The D gene is left open where the match is weak. Part of the rows lack a size; the others show once, few, many or a class for expanded clones.

v_gene	abundance	d_gene	j_gene	CDR3aa	CDR3nt
TRBV10-2	NA	NA	TRBJ1-1	CASSSQGPVNTEAFF	TGCGCCAGCAGTTCCCAGGGTCCAGTTAACACTGAAGCTTTCTTT
TRBV5-4	NA	NA	TRBJ1-5	CASSSGGANQPQHF	TGTGCCAGCAGCTCGGGCGGGGCAAATCAGCCCCAGCATTTT
TRBV25-1	NA	NA	TRBJ2-1	CASVSTQGASYNEQFF	TGTGCCAGCGTTTCTACACAGGGAGCCTCCTACAATGAGCAGTTCTTC
TRBV6-6	NA	NA	TRBJ2-1	CASSLTGEGEQFF	TGTGCCAGCAGTTTGACAGGGGAGGGTGAGCAGTTCTTC
TRBV28	NA	TRBD2	TRBJ2-1	CASTPTSGSSEQFF	TGTGCCAGCACCCCGACTAGCGGGAGTAGTGAGCAGTTCTTC
TRBV5-6	NA	NA	TRBJ2-3	CASSSQGRGGTDTQYF	TGTGCCAGCAGCTCCCAAGGCAGGGGGGGCACAGATACGCAGTATTTT
TRBV7-2	NA	NA	TRBJ1-4	CASSLVRLEEKLFF	TGTGCCAGCAGCTTAGTGCGGCTGGAAGAAAAACTGTTTTTT
TRBV11-1	once	NA	TRBJ1-2	CASSLGGMDGYTF	TGTGCCAGCAGCTTAGGAGGGATGGATGGCTACACCTTC
TRBV3-1/TRBV3-2	NA	TRBD2	TRBJ2-1	CASSQKSGRGNNEQFF	TGTGCCAGCAGCCAAAAGAGCGGGAGGGGGAACAATGAGCAGTTCTTC
TRBV19	NA	TRBD1	TRBJ2-2	CASSIGQGPGELFF	TGTGCCAGTAGTATAGGACAGGGGCCCGGGGAGCTGTTTTTT
TRBV5-1	NA	NA	TRBJ1-2	CASSLGAAGYGYTF	TGCGCCAGCAGCTTGGGTGCGGCGGGCTATGGCTACACCTTC
TRBV10-3	many	TRBD1	TRBJ2-5	CAISEGQGQETQYF	TGTGCCATCAGTGAGGGACAGGGCCAAGAGACCCAGTACTTC
TRBV21-1	NA	NA	TRBJ2-7	CASSHNSWTGGDEQYF	TGTGCCAGCAGCCATAATAGCTGGACAGGGGGCGACGAGCAGTACTTC
TRBV11-2	NA	NA	TRBJ2-1	CASSLVVGVGNEQFF	TGTGCCAGCAGCTTAGTCGTGGGAGTGGGCAATGAGCAGTTCTTC
TRBV10-3	NA	NA	TRBJ2-3	CAISETNTQYF	TGTGCCATCAGTGAGACCAATACGCAGTATTTT
TRBV15	NA	NA	TRBJ2-1	CATSRTLQGMASGEQFF	TGTGCCACCAGCAGAACGCTACAGGGCATGGCTAGCGGTGAGCAGTTCTTC
TRBV12-3/TRBV12-4	NA	TRBD1	TRBJ1-2	CASSFSGGRGYTF	TGTGCCAGCAGTTTCTCAGGGGGGAGAGGCTACACCTTC
TRBV9	NA	TRBD1	TRBJ1-1	CASSRQGAGTEAFF	TGTGCCAGCAGCAGACAGGGGGCCGGCACTGAAGCTTTCTTT
TRBV5-1	NA	NA	TRBJ1-2	CASSLRAGANYGYTF	TGCGCCAGCAGCTTAAGGGCAGGCGCTAACTATGGCTACACCTTC
TRBV11-3	NA	NA	TRBJ2-3	CASSSGLTDTQYF	TGTGCCAGCAGCTCCGGACTCACAGATACGCAGTATTTT
TRBV28	NA	NA	TRBJ1-5	CASIPDGNQPQHF	TGTGCCAGCATCCCTGACGGGAATCAGCCCCAGCATTTT
TRBV6-5	few	NA	TRBJ1-6	CASSPGAVNSPLHF	TGTGCCAGCAGCCCCGGGGCCGTCAATTCACCCCTCCACTTT
TRBV29-1	NA	NA	TRBJ2-7	CSVEGGQGFSYEQYF	TGCAGCGTTGAAGGCGGGCAGGGCTTCTCCTACGAGCAGTACTTC
TRBV4-1	NA	NA	TRBJ1-1	CASSQAGNTEAFF	TGCGCCAGCAGCCAAGCAGGGAACACTGAAGCTTTCTTT
TRBV5-1	NA	NA	TRBJ2-7	CASSLSSGVYEQYF	TGCGCCAGCAGCTTATCATCAGGGGTTTACGAGCAGTACTTC
TRBV13	NA	NA	TRBJ1-1	CASSPPTGRTEAFF	TGTGCCAGCAGCCCCCCAACCGGGCGCACTGAAGCTTTCTTT
TRBV2	NA	NA	TRBJ1-5	CASSETRYSNQPQHF	TGTGCCAGCAGTGAAACCCGGTATAGCAATCAGCCCCAGCATTTT